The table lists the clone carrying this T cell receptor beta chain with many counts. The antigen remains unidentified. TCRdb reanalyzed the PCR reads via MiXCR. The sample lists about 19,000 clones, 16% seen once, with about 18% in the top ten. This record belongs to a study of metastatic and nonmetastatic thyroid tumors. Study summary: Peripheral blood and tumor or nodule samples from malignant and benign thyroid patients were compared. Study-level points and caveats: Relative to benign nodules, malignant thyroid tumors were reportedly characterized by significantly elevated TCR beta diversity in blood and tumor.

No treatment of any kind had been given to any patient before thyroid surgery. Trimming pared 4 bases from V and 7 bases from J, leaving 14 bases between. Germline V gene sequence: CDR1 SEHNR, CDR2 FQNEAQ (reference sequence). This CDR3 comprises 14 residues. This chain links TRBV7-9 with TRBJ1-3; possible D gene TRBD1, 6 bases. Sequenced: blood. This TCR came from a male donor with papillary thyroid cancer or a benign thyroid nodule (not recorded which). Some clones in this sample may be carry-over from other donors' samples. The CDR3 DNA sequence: TGTGCCAGCAGCTGGACAGTCATTGGGAACACCATATATTTT. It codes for CASSWTVIGNTIYF.